This T cell receptor (beta chain) was identified during a study of T cell responses to AZD1222 COVID-19 vaccine. Findings of the study overall: Sampling that yielded the repertoires occurred only after the peak T cell response.

This clone came up once. Its target is unknown. This CDR3 region has 14 residues. The germline gives CDR1 SGHNT, CDR2 YYREEE (reference sequence). V lost 0 bases and J lost 5, with 11 bases in between. Repertoires were generated with immunoSEQ multiplex PCR, while TCRdb's copy carries only in-frame clones and drops some. The sample holds over 150,000 clones; 80% to 90% are singletons and the top ten take 5% to 7.5%. This chain links TRBV5-4 with TRBJ2-5; D gene uncertain. This receptor was identified in an adult in good health. The specimen comprised peripheral blood, sampled on day 0 of AZD1222 vaccination. The CDR3 DNA reads TGTGCCAGCAGCTTGGCCGTGGGAAGGGAGACCCAGTACTTC. Amino acid sequence: CASSLAVGRETQYF.